This is a list of T cell receptor beta chains from one sample in a study of identical twins. TCRdb re-derived calls from the 5' RACE reads in MiXCR, one entry per CDR3 protein. Of hundreds of thousands of distinct CDR3 sequences listed, around 21% are singletons. This same sample was also taken into another study, of T cells expressing NK-cell markers.

The sequenced material came from PBMCs. The receptors come from a woman aged 18-29 years in good health. Both conserved end residues are part of each CDR3. A D gene is named only where the DNA matches it firmly. Clone sizes are given selectively: once, few, many, or a class where the clone is expanded.

>14|.|.|TRBV12-3/TRBV12-4|TRBJ2-5
CASSFIELQETQYF
TGTGCCAGCAGTTTTATTGAGCTACAAGAGACCCAGTACTTC
>12|few|.|TRBV29-1|TRBJ2-3
CSAEPVTDTQYF
TGCAGCGCTGAACCCGTCACAGATACGCAGTATTTT
>14|.|.|TRBV10-2|TRBJ2-5
CASSDEGTGETQYF
TGCGCCAGCAGTGACGAGGGAACCGGTGAGACCCAGTACTTC
>12|.|.|TRBV15|TRBJ1-4
CATSRQNEKLFF
TGTGCCACCAGTAGGCAGAATGAAAAACTGTTTTTT
>12|.|.|TRBV12-3/TRBV12-4|TRBJ2-1
CASSPAGYEQFF
TGTGCCAGCAGCCCCGCGGGTTATGAGCAGTTCTTC
>15|.|TRBD2|TRBV20-1|TRBJ2-3
CSANQRTSLTDTQYF
TGCAGTGCCAATCAGAGGACTAGTCTCACAGATACGCAGTATTTT
>13|.|.|TRBV20-1|TRBJ2-7
CSASYRNIYEQYF
TGCAGTGCTTCGTACAGGAATATATACGAGCAGTACTTC
>14|many|.|TRBV20-1|TRBJ2-1
CSARDLTSYNEQFF
TGCAGTGCTAGAGATTTGACTTCCTACAATGAGCAGTTCTTC
>13|.|.|TRBV6-6|TRBJ2-5
CASRGDWGETQYF
TGTGCCAGCAGGGGGGACTGGGGAGAGACCCAGTACTTC
>15|.|TRBD2|TRBV7-2|TRBJ2-1
CASSSASGGYNEQFF
TGTGCCAGCAGCTCAGCTAGCGGGGGATACAATGAGCAGTTCTTC
>14|.|.|TRBV19|TRBJ2-7
CASSRARGTYEQYF
TGTGCCAGTAGTAGGGCCAGGGGCACCTACGAGCAGTACTTC
>15|few|.|TRBV12-3/TRBV12-4|TRBJ2-1
CASSYRDPDTAEQFF
TGTGCCAGCAGTTACCGGGACCCTGATACTGCTGAGCAGTTCTTC
>14|few|.|TRBV20-1|TRBJ1-1
CSARVRGPNTEAFF
TGCAGTGCTAGAGTTCGGGGCCCGAACACTGAAGCTTTCTTT
>14|.|.|TRBV6-1|TRBJ2-7
CASSPPGSPYEQYF
TGTGCCAGCAGCCCTCCCGGGTCCCCCTACGAGCAGTACTTC
>18|few|TRBD2|TRBV6-5|TRBJ2-3
CASSYSPPGLGGADTQYF
TGTGCCAGCAGTTACTCTCCTCCGGGACTAGGAGGGGCAGATACGCAGTATTTT
>16|few|TRBD1|TRBV6-1|TRBJ1-1
CASSRDSPILNTEAFF
TGTGCCAGCAGTCGGGACAGTCCGATTCTGAACACTGAAGCTTTCTTT
>13|few|TRBD1|TRBV5-1|TRBJ2-5
CASSLQGAETQYF
TGCGCCAGCAGCTTGCAGGGGGCGGAGACCCAGTACTTC